These 17 T cell receptor beta chains were all obtained from the same sample, sequenced in a study of beta chain features in type 1 diabetes. cDNA synthesis used the whole RNA isolate, giving expressed TCRB sequences. TCRdb keeps only in-frame clones here, not all; method: immunoSEQ multiplex PCR. The table has hundreds of thousands of clones, 9.5% to 12% seen once. The sequenced material came from naive CD4+ T cells from blood. Every receptor here comes from a woman aged 25-40 years in good health.

This clone was counted between two and nine times. This sequence joins TRBV2 and TRBJ2-7, with 7 bases lining up with TRBD1. Germline CDR1 SNHLY, CDR2 FYNNEI. The V segment lost 6 bases and the J segment 0 bases; nucleotides outside the gene matches: 5. The length of the CDR3 is 14 residues. CDR3 amino acids: CASRWTGLSYEQYF. The DNA of the CDR3 is TGTGCCAGCAGGTGGACAGGCCTCTCCTACGAGCAGTACTTC.

DNA for the CDR3: TGCGCCAGCAGCACGGGGAGTCCCTATGGCTACACCTTC. Encoded protein: CASSTGSPYGYTF. V is TRBV5-1 and J is TRBJ1-2, with D unresolved. V gave up 4 bases and J gave up 4 bases, with 11 bases separating them. CDR1 and CDR2 (germline): SGHRS, YFSETQ. This CDR3 comprises 13 residues.

This clone has only a few counts. The chain combines TRBV18 with TRBJ1-5; D gene ambiguous. V shed 1 base and J shed 3 bases, with 10 bases lying between them. Germline CDR1 and CDR2: KGHSH and LQKENI. This CDR3 is 15 amino acids long. CDR3 bases: TGTGCCAGCTCACCACAGAGAGGGTTCAATCAGCCCCAGCATTTT. Its translation is CASSPQRGFNQPQHF.

The V gene is TRBV6-1, the J gene TRBJ2-5; unclear D gene. This CDR3 has 14 amino acids. V lost 0 bases and J lost 4, with 9 bases in between. Germline CDR1 is MNHNS and CDR2 is SASEGT. CDR3 nucleotides: TGTGCCAGCAGTGAAGCACCTAGGTTAGAGACCCAGTACTTC. This codes for CASSEAPRLETQYF.

For the CDR3, the DNA is TGTGCCAGCAGCGTAGCCGGGACTAGCGACTACGAGCAGTACTTC. Translated: CASSVAGTSDYEQYF. The J gene is TRBJ2-7, the V gene TRBV9; 10 bases fit TRBD2. The V and J ends lost 0 bases and 3 bases, in that order; junction bases with no gene match: 3. Looked up from germline, CDR1 is SGDLS and CDR2 is YYNGEE. The CDR3 is 15 amino acids.

This rearrangement joins TRBV30 to TRBJ1-1; D call uncertain. Between the trimmed V and J ends, which lost 5 bases and 5 bases, there was a span of 6 bases. Germline loops: CDR1 GTSNPN, CDR2 SVGIG (reference sequence). The length of the CDR3 is 10 residues. The DNA of the CDR3 is TGTGCCTGGTTTCGGACTGAAGCTTTCTTT. Its translation is CAWFRTEAFF. Based on the CDR3 plus reference TRBV30 and TRBJ1-1, the full variable domain is SQTIHQWPATLVQPVGSPLSLECTVEGTSNPNLYWYRQAAGRGLQLLFYSVGIGQISSEVPQNLSASRPQDRQFILSSKKLLLSDSGFYLCAWFRTEAFFGQGTRLTVV.

The gene calls are TRBV27 and TRBJ2-4, with TRBD1 matching 8 bases. Trimming removed 6 bases from V and 3 bases from J; junction bases left unmatched: 10. Germline CDR1 reads MNHEY; CDR2 reads SMNVEV (reference sequence). This CDR3 is built from 16 residues. CDR3 amino acids: CASSMDRDAGKNIQYF. CDR3 bases: TGTGCCAGCAGCATGGACAGGGATGCCGGCAAAAACATTCAGTACTTC.

This chain connects TRBV27 to TRBJ2-3; 10 bases are shared with TRBD2. Germline values: CDR1 MNHEY, CDR2 SMNVEV (reference sequence). The CDR3 is made up of 18 amino acids. With V trimmed by 2 bases and J by 4 bases, 12 bases remained unmatched. CDR3 residues: CASSLRLRAGGRPDTQYF. The CDR3 nucleotides are TGTGCCAGCAGTTTAAGACTCCGAGCGGGAGGGAGGCCAGATACGCAGTATTTT.

This clone was seen more than once but under ten times. The chain couples TRBV4-2 to TRBJ2-1; 9 positions match TRBD2. CDR1 and CDR2 (germline): LGHNA, YNFKEQ. The trim removed 3 bases at V and 3 bases at J, leaving 12 bases unmatched. This CDR3 region has 18 residues. The DNA of the CDR3 is TGTGCCAGCAGCCATCAACCACCGGGACTAGCCTTCTACAATGAGCAGTTCTTC. It translates to CASSHQPPGLAFYNEQFF.

The chain joins TRBV2 to TRBJ1-3, with D perhaps matching TRBD1 (6 bases). The germline V and J ends were trimmed by 8 bases and 2 bases, with 7 bases remaining between them. The CDR3 has 12 amino acids. Germline V gene lookup returns CDR1 SNHLY and CDR2 FYNNEI. The CDR3 DNA is TGTGCCAGCCGGACAGCTGGAAACACCATATATTTT. It yields the protein CASRTAGNTIYF. The full variable domain, rest sourced from reference TRBV2 and TRBJ1-3, is EPEVTQTPSHQVTQMGQEVILRCVPISNHLYFYWYRQILGQKVEFLVSFYNNEISEKSEIFDDQFSVERPDGSNFTLKIRSTKLEDSAMYFCASRTAGNTIYFGEGSWLTVV.

This clone has only a few counts. The chain combines TRBV2 with TRBJ2-7, with 10 bases lining up with TRBD2. After removal of 5 bases from V and 6 bases from J, the junction contained 4 bases not matched to a gene. This CDR3 spans 13 amino acids. Germline CDR1 is SNHLY and CDR2 is FYNNEI. CDR3 bases: TGTGCCAGCAGTACCGGACTAGCGGCCGAGCAGTACTTC. Amino acids: CASSTGLAAEQYF.

The gene calls are TRBV4-3 and TRBJ2-1; D perhaps matches TRBD1 (5 bases). CDR1 and CDR2 from the germline V gene are LGHNA and YSLEER. This CDR3 comprises 13 residues. V was cut by 5 bases and J by 8 bases, with 13 bases left in between. CDR3 DNA: TGCGCCAGCAGCAGGGGTTTGCGCCATGAGCAGTTCTTC. Protein sequence: CASSRGLRHEQFF.

This rearrangement joins TRBV10-3 to TRBJ2-3; D might be TRBD1 (6 bases). V shed 4 bases and J shed 6 bases, with 17 bases lying between them. Germline loops: CDR1 ENHRY, CDR2 SYGVKD. The CDR3 spans 15 residues. CDR3 nucleotide sequence: TGTGCCATCAGTGGGACACAGGGTACAAGGGATACGCAGTATTTT. Translation: CAISGTQGTRDTQYF.

This clone appeared a few times. V gene TRBV7-9 combines with J gene TRBJ2-2; 8 nucleotides align to TRBD2. Germline V gene sequence: CDR1 SEHNR, CDR2 FQNEAQ (reference sequence). The V and J ends lost 6 bases and 0 bases, in that order; junction bases with no gene match: 3. The CDR3 contains 15 residues. The CDR3 loop reads CASSTSGPNTGELFF. The CDR3 DNA sequence: TGTGCCAGCAGTACTAGCGGCCCGAACACCGGGGAGCTGTTTTTT.

The chain joins TRBV5-1 to TRBJ2-1; 11 bases are a match to TRBD2. The length of the CDR3 is 16 residues. V dropped 5 bases and J dropped 5; count of bases not matched to a gene: 9. Germline V CDR1 and CDR2: SGHRS, YFSETQ. DNA for the CDR3: TGCGCCAGCAGTTTTACTGGGACTAGCGGAAACAATGAGCAGTTCTTC. Its protein is CASSFTGTSGNNEQFF.

This clone was counted a few times. The chain couples TRBV11-1 to TRBJ2-7; 7 nucleotides line up with TRBD2. The V segment lost 2 bases and the J segment 3 bases; nucleotides outside the gene matches: 13. Germline-derived CDR1 and CDR2 are SGHAT and FQDESV (reference sequence). The CDR3 extends over 17 amino acids. The CDR3 sequence: CASSLYGGRESFYEQYF. The CDR3 bases are TGTGCCAGCAGCTTATATGGCGGGCGGGAGTCGTTCTACGAGCAGTACTTC. The full variable domain, rest sourced from reference TRBV11-1 and TRBJ2-7, is EAEVAQSPRYKITEKSQAVAFWCDPISGHATLYWYRQILGQGPELLVQFQDESVVDDSQLPKDRFSAERLKGVDSTLKIQPAELGDSAMYLCASSLYGGRESFYEQYFGPGTRLTVT.

J is TRBJ2-5 and V is TRBV15; TRBD2 matches 8 bases. V shed 5 bases and J 1 base; nucleotides not matched to a gene: 6. Germline assignment: CDR1 LNHNV and CDR2 YYDKDF (reference sequence). This CDR3 region has 15 residues. Written as DNA, the CDR3 is TGTGCCACCAGCGGAGGGACTAGATCCCAAGAGACCCAGTACTTC. Residues: CATSGGTRSQETQYF. The full variable domain, with the rest looked up from reference TRBV15 and TRBJ2-5, is DAMVIQNPRYQVTQFGKPVTLSCSQTLNHNVMYWYQQKSSQAPKLLFHYYDKDFNNEADTPDNFQSRRPNTSFCFLDIRSPGLGDTAMYLCATSGGTRSQETQYFGPGTRLLVL.